The clone carrying this TCR beta chain was detected only a few times. In the sort, naive CD8 T cells were defined as CD8+CD4-CCR7+CD45RA+. As previously described, bulk TCR libraries were made using listed TCR primers. TCRdb reanalysed the PCR reads using MiXCR and keeps one entry per CDR3 protein. The table includes around 480,000 distinct CDR3 sequences, roughly 23% detected once. This entry comes from a study of molecular identifiers for immune sequencing clone quantification. Looking at the study overall: Four of five splits of RNA from about 20,000 or 100,000 naive CD8 cells were sequenced in replicates.

The V end lost 3 bases, the J end lost 4 bases, and 17 bases lay between the germline ends. Germline V gene data show CDR1 as SGHAT and CDR2 as FQNNGV. The CDR3 spans 16 residues. The receptor comes from a human donor in good health. Some libraries in this study had Jurkat cell RNA spiked in. V usage is TRBV11-2 and J usage is TRBJ2-3; the D gene is possibly TRBD1 (6 bases). The sequenced sample consisted of naive CD8+ T cells from blood, with Jurkat cell RNA spiked in. The sample's subset: FACS-sorted CD8+CD4-CCR7+CD45RA+ naive T cells. CDR3 loop: CASSFRGRLSADTQYF. The CDR3 nucleotides are TGTGCCAGCAGCTTCAGGGGACGACTAAGCGCAGATACGCAGTATTTT.